The T cell receptor (beta chain) described here comes from a study of shared clonotypes between healthy human individuals. CDR1 is SGHVS and CDR2 is FQNEAQ in the germline V gene. With 6 bases removed from V and 1 base from J, the gap between germline ends came to 12 bases. The CDR3 runs to 14 residues. Points from the study as a whole: Naive subsets, compared against memory subsets, generally had larger estimated richness values.

The DNA input per sorted-subset replicate PCR was 200 ng, corresponding to some 30,000 T cell genomes. Method: immunoSEQ multiplex PCR; TCRdb's copy keeps in-frame clones and lacks some. Of 1.5 million to 1.9 million clones in the sample, about 98% were seen once. For this clone: Its antigen is as yet unknown.

Sequenced: naive CD4+ T cells sorted from blood. Stated subset: CD45RA+ positively selected. The origin of this receptor is a man aged 25 to 45 in good health. V usage is TRBV7-8 and J usage is TRBJ1-1, with D uncertain. CDR3 nucleotide sequence: TGTGCCAGCAGGAAGGGAGTAGCGAACACTGAAGCTTTCTTT. Protein: CASRKGVANTEAFF. The full variable domain, with the rest looked up from reference TRBV7-8 and TRBJ1-1, is GAGVSQSPRYKVAKRGQDVALRCDPISGHVSLFWYQQALGQGPEFLTYFQNEAQLDKSGLPSDRFFAERPEGSVSTLKIQRTQQEDSAVYLCASRKGVANTEAFFGQGTRLTVV.